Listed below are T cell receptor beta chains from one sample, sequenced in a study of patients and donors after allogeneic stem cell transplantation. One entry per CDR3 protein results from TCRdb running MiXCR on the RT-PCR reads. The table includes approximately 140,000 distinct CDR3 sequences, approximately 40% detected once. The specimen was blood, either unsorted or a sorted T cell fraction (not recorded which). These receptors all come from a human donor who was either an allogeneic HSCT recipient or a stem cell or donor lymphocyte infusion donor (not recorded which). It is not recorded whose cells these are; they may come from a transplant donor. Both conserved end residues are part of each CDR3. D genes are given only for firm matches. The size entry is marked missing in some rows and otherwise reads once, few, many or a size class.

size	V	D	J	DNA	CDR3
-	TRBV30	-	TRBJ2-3	TGTGCCTGGAGTGTAGGACTCAGCACAGATACGCAGTATTTT	CAWSVGLSTDTQYF
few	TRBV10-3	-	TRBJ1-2	TGTGCCATCAGTAAACAGGGTGTGGACTATGGCTACACCTTC	CAISKQGVDYGYTF
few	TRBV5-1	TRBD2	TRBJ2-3	TGCGCCAGCAGCTTGCCTAGCGGGGGGCCAGATACGCAGTATTTT	CASSLPSGGPDTQYF
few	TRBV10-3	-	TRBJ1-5	TGTGCCATCAGTGAGTCTAGTGGGTTGGGCCAGCCCCAGCATTTT	CAISESSGLGQPQHF
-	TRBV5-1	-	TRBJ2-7	TGCGCCAGCAGCAATTACCGACTGGGTTACGAGCAGTACTTC	CASSNYRLGYEQYF
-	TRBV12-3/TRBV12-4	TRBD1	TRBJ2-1	TGTGCCAGCATTGAAACCGGGACAGGGATATGGGATGAGCAGTTCTTC	CASIETGTGIWDEQFF
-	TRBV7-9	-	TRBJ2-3	TGTGCCAGCAGCTTCCGACTAGTCCAACTTCCCACAGATACGCAGTATTTT	CASSFRLVQLPTDTQYF
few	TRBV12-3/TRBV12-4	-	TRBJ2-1	TGTGCCAGCAGTTTAGCGCCTTGGACAGTGGCTATCAATGAGCAGTTCTTC	CASSLAPWTVAINEQFF
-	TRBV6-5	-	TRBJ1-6	TGTGCCAGCACCGGACAGCCGGACCTGCACTCGTCCCTCCACTTT	CASTGQPDLHSSLHF
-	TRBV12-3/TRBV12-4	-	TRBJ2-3	TGTGCCAGCAGTACCCCGACGGGAGATACGCAGTATTTT	CASSTPTGDTQYF
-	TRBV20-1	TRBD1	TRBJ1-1	TGCAGTGCTGGACAGGGGAAGGGCACTGAAGCTTTCTTT	CSAGQGKGTEAFF
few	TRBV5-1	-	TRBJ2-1	TGCGCCAGCAGAGACGAACAGGGAAGTCCCTACAATGAGCAGTTCTTC	CASRDEQGSPYNEQFF